The 26 T cell receptor beta chains listed next were all sequenced from one sample in a study of blood T cell repertoires in COVID-19. Clones were read by immunoSEQ multiplex PCR, and TCRdb kept only the in-frame ones, dropping some. The sample yields 130,000 or so clones, more than 80% seen once. Input material: peripheral blood. The receptors shown here come from a human donor in a cohort sampled during active COVID-19.

As DNA, the CDR3 is TGTGCCAGCCGGGACAGACCAGAGACCCAGTACTTC. Amino acid sequence: CASRDRPETQYF. This chain joins TRBV6-1 and TRBJ2-5, with TRBD1 identical over 7 bases. CDR3 length: 12 amino acids. The germline gives CDR1 MNHNS, CDR2 SASEGT. V lost 8 bases to trimming and J lost 4 bases; unmatched junction nucleotides: 4.

This clone is a singleton in its sample. The chain couples TRBV7-3 to TRBJ1-1, with D unresolved. CDR1 is SGHTA, CDR2 FQGTGA, per germline. V dropped 1 base and J dropped 1 base, with 4 bases sitting between them. This CDR3 is 13 amino acids long. CDR3 DNA: TGTGCCAGCAGCTTAAACAGGAACACTGAAGCTTTCTTT. This encodes CASSLNRNTEAFF.

The V and J genes are TRBV6-5 and TRBJ2-5; D is uncertain. This CDR3 comprises 15 residues. V gave up 6 bases and J gave up 5 bases, with 19 bases separating them. Germline V gene sequence: CDR1 MNHEY, CDR2 SVGAGI. This chain's CDR3 is CASSLNNLIRETQYF. The DNA of the CDR3 is TGTGCCAGCAGCCTCAACAACCTCATCAGGGAGACCCAGTACTTC.

This clone showed up just a few times. CDR3 residues: CASSSPRNTGELFF. CDR3 nucleotide sequence: TGTGCCAGCAGCTCCCCCCGGAACACCGGGGAGCTGTTTTTT. The rearrangement joins TRBV11-2 to TRBJ2-2; D not certain. The CDR3 sequence is 14 residues long. Germline lookup yields CDR1 SGHAT and CDR2 FQNNGV. The V end lost 4 bases, the J end lost 1 base, and 7 bases lay between the germline ends.

V is TRBV2 and J is TRBJ2-7, with 13 bases aligning to TRBD2. Looked up from germline, CDR1 is SNHLY and CDR2 is FYNNEI. The CDR3 has 17 residues. The ends lost 6 bases at V and 2 bases at J; junction bases unmatched: 10. The CDR3 DNA reads TGTGCCAGCAGGATGGGACTAGCGGGAAGTGAGACCTACGAGCAGTACGTC. Residues: CASRMGLAGSETYEQYV.

The rearrangement links TRBV5-1 to TRBJ2-2; a possible D gene is TRBD1 (5 bases). V gave up 0 bases and J gave up 6 bases, with 12 bases separating them. Germline V CDR1 and CDR2: SGHRS, YFSETQ. The CDR3 covers 15 residues. CDR3 in amino acids: CASSLEGRVAGELFF. For the CDR3, the DNA is TGCGCCAGCAGCTTGGAAGGCAGGGTGGCCGGGGAGCTGTTTTTT.

This rearrangement joins TRBV7-9 to TRBJ2-2; 9 bases match TRBD2. The V gene end was trimmed by 4 bases and the J gene end by 2 bases; junction bases not matched to a gene: 5. CDR3 length: 16 amino acids. Germline CDR1 is SEHNR and CDR2 is FQNEAQ (reference sequence). The DNA for the CDR3 is TGTGCCAGCAGCTCCGGCGGGGGGGGAAACACCGGGGAGCTGTTTTTT. Translating gives CASSSGGGGNTGELFF.

This rearrangement joins TRBV5-8 to TRBJ2-5, with 7 nucleotides matching TRBD1. Trimming removed 3 bases from V and 0 bases from J; junction bases left unmatched: 5. This CDR3 comprises 15 residues. The germline CDR1 and CDR2 sequences are SGHTS and YDEGEE. Here the CDR3 reads CASSSGTVYQETQYF. The CDR3 DNA reads as TGTGCCAGCAGCTCCGGGACAGTCTACCAAGAGACCCAGTACTTC.

V usage is TRBV13 and J usage is TRBJ1-1; 11 bases fit TRBD1. Germline V gene sequence: CDR1 PRHDT, CDR2 FYEKMQ (reference sequence). The V segment lost 7 bases and the J segment 5 bases; nucleotides outside the gene matches: 6. The CDR3 consists of 14 residues. The CDR3 coding sequence is TGTGCCAGCAACCGAGGACAGGGGGCTACTGAAGCTTTCTTT. Encoded protein: CASNRGQGATEAFF.

Turning to this clone: The same CDR3 also results from other DNA sequences found in this sample. The chain is built from TRBV27 and TRBJ2-3; TRBD1 might be the D (5 bases). Germline CDR1 and CDR2: MNHEY and SMNVEV (reference sequence). The ends were cut back, 6 bases at V and 4 bases at J, with 17 bases in the middle. This CDR3 spans 15 amino acids. CDR3 bases: TGTGCCAGCAGCATAAACTGGGCGACAGCAGATACGCAGTATTTT. It encodes CASSINWATADTQYF.

There are a few counts of this clone. One junction end does not reproduce the germline sequence, and a read error may be involved. J is TRBJ1-3 and V is TRBV11-3, with TRBD1 matching over 7 bases. CDR1 is SGHNT and CDR2 is YENEEA in the germline V gene. The CDR3 runs to 19 residues. This CDR3 reads CARSSHRGPFTLCGNTIYF. CDR3 DNA sequence: TGTGCCAGAAGCTCCCACAGGGGCCCTTTCACCCTCTGTGGAAACACCATATATTTT.

The chain recombines TRBV7-2 with TRBJ1-1; D is ambiguous. The CDR3 runs 14 residues. Germline V gene data show CDR1 as SGHTA and CDR2 as FQGNSA. Trimming took off 6 bases at V and 8 bases at J, with 19 bases between the two ends. The CDR3 region has the DNA TGTGCCAGCAGTTACCGAGCCCAAACGTTCGAAGCTTTCTTT. As protein: CASSYRAQTFEAFF.

This clone was picked up one time. The chain has TRBV25-1 and TRBJ1-1; D call uncertain. Germline values: CDR1 MGHDK, CDR2 SYGVNS. This CDR3 is built from 14 residues. V was shortened by 5 bases and J by 1 base, with 11 bases between the two germline ends. CDR3 in DNA: TGTGCCAGCAGTCCCCTTGGAGGGAACACTGAAGCTTTCTTT. Amino acid sequence: CASSPLGGNTEAFF.

The chain joins TRBV5-6 to TRBJ1-6, with D maybe TRBD1 (6 bases). This CDR3 has 13 residues. CDR1 and CDR2 (germline): SGHDT, YYEEEE. V shed 4 bases and J shed 7 bases, with 9 bases lying between them. CDR3 loop: CASSGQGNSPLHF. CDR3 coding DNA: TGTGCCAGCAGCGGTCAGGGGAATTCACCCCTCCACTTT.

The J gene is TRBJ2-3, the V gene TRBV24-1; D might be TRBD2 (7 bases). Germline V gene lookup returns CDR1 KGHDR and CDR2 SFDVKD. This CDR3 has 17 residues. Trimming removed 0 bases at V and 0 bases at J, with 12 bases between. For the CDR3, the DNA is TGTGCCACCAGTGATTTGCAATCGGGGGGCAGCACAGATACGCAGTATTTT. It translates to CATSDLQSGGSTDTQYF.

This chain connects TRBV6-5 to TRBJ1-4; D gene uncertain. Germline values: CDR1 MNHEY, CDR2 SVGAGI. This CDR3 spans 15 amino acids. V was clipped by 6 bases and J by 3 bases, with 14 bases between them. CDR3 sequence (DNA): TGTGCCAGCAGACGACCGGGGTTTGCTAATGAAAAACTGTTTTTT. Its translation is CASRRPGFANEKLFF.

The CDR3 DNA reads TGTGCCAGCAGCCAAGGTATTAGCAAGAATGAGCAGTTCTTC. As protein: CASSQGISKNEQFF. The chain is built from TRBV14 and TRBJ2-1; no clear D gene. CDR1 SGHDN and CDR2 FVKESK come from the germline V gene. There are 14 residues in the CDR3. The V and J ends lost 1 base and 7 bases respectively, with 11 bases between them.

The chain uses TRBV9 and TRBJ2-1; 9 nucleotides align to TRBD2. CDR1 SGDLS and CDR2 YYNGEE come from the germline V gene. The CDR3 extends over 13 amino acids. The junction had 6 bases not matched to a gene; V was cut back by 7 bases and J by 7 bases. In DNA form, the CDR3 reads TGTGCCAGCCACAAGCTAGCGGGGAATGAGCAGTTCTTC. This codes for CASHKLAGNEQFF.

The chain combines TRBV5-4 with TRBJ2-2; D remains unclear. With 6 bases removed from V and 1 base from J, the gap between germline ends came to 7 bases. The CDR3 is made up of 13 amino acids. Germline lookup yields CDR1 SGHNT and CDR2 YYREEE (reference sequence). The CDR3 protein is CASKTVNTGELFF. The DNA for the CDR3 is TGTGCCAGCAAAACGGTGAACACCGGGGAGCTGTTTTTT.

The chain recombines TRBV6-6 with TRBJ1-5, with 7 nucleotides matching TRBD1. The CDR3 contains 17 residues. V dropped 5 bases and J dropped 0; count of bases not matched to a gene: 10. Germline V gene lookup returns CDR1 MNHNY and CDR2 SVGAGI (reference sequence). The CDR3 DNA reads as TGTGCCAGCAGTCGACAGGGCGCCTCATATAGCAATCAGCCCCAGCATTTT. This gives the protein CASSRQGASYSNQPQHF.

This clone was detected a few times. The V and J genes are TRBV10-2 and TRBJ2-7; D is undetermined. V lost 6 bases and J 7 bases, leaving 19 bases between the germline ends. The germline gives CDR1 WSHSY, CDR2 SAAADI. This CDR3 has 14 residues. CDR3 in amino acids: CASSLGPPRGEQYV. The CDR3 DNA sequence: TGCGCCAGCAGCCTAGGCCCGCCGCGCGGAGAGCAGTACGTC.

The J gene is TRBJ1-6, the V gene TRBV28; no reliable D call. The CDR3 runs 16 residues. The V and J ends lost 5 bases and 0 bases respectively, with 11 bases between them. Germline V gives CDR1 MDHEN, CDR2 SYDVKM. The CDR3 bases are TGTGCCAGCAGTCCCATCCCGGGCTCCTATAATTCACCCCTCCACTTT. Translation gives CASSPIPGSYNSPLHF. Based on the CDR3 plus reference TRBV28 and TRBJ1-6, the full variable domain is DVKVTQSSRYLVKRTGEKVFLECVQDMDHENMFWYRQDPGLGLRLIYFSYDVKMKEKGDIPEGYSVSREKKERFSLILESASTNQTSMYLCASSPIPGSYNSPLHFGNGTRLTVT.

The chain recombines TRBV30 with TRBJ2-7, with 7 bases lining up with TRBD1. From germline, CDR1 is GTSNPN and CDR2 SVGIG (reference sequence). V trimming: 3 bases; J trimming: 8 bases; junction bases outside the gene matches: 16. The CDR3 length is 15 residues. The CDR3: CAWSDPGQHSEKQYF. In DNA, the CDR3 is TGTGCCTGGAGCGACCCGGGACAGCACTCTGAAAAGCAGTACTTC.

The chain joins TRBV7-2 to TRBJ1-3; D gene unclear. Germline V lookup: CDR1 SGHTA, CDR2 FQGNSA. Between the trimmed V and J ends, which lost 1 base and 4 bases, there was a span of 8 bases. There are 14 residues in the CDR3. The CDR3 DNA follows: TGTGCCAGCAGCTTAGGAAGCCCCGGAAACACCATATATTTT. This gives the protein CASSLGSPGNTIYF. Looking up the rest from reference TRBV7-2 and TRBJ1-3 gives the full variable domain: GAGVSQSPSNKVTEKGKDVELRCDPISGHTALYWYRQSLGQGLEFLIYFQGNSAPDKSGLPSDRFSAERTGGSVSTLTIQRTQQEDSAVYLCASSLGSPGNTIYFGEGSWLTVV.

V and J are TRBV11-3 and TRBJ2-3; 13 bases are a match to TRBD2. The J segment lost 5 bases and the V segment lost 4 bases, leaving 6 bases of the junction unmatched. The CDR3 extends over 16 amino acids. Germline V lookup: CDR1 SGHNT, CDR2 YENEEA. This chain's CDR3 is CASSSRLAGGRDTQYF. As DNA, the CDR3 is TGTGCCAGCAGCTCCCGACTAGCGGGGGGCCGAGATACGCAGTATTTT.

V and J are TRBV5-6 and TRBJ1-1; 9 positions match TRBD1. V gave up 4 bases and J gave up 6 bases; unmatched junction bases: 10. This CDR3 comprises 15 residues. Germline V lookup: CDR1 SGHDT, CDR2 YYEEEE. The CDR3: CASSDEGQGGAEAFF. CDR3 bases: TGTGCCAGCAGCGACGAGGGACAGGGCGGCGCTGAAGCTTTCTTT. The full variable domain, in which reference TRBV5-6 and TRBJ1-1 provide the parts outside the CDR3, is DAGVTQSPTHLIKTRGQQVTLRCSPKSGHDTVSWYQQALGQGPQFIFQYYEEEERQRGNFPDRFSGHQFPNYSSELNVNALLLGDSALYLCASSDEGQGGAEAFFGQGTRLTVV.